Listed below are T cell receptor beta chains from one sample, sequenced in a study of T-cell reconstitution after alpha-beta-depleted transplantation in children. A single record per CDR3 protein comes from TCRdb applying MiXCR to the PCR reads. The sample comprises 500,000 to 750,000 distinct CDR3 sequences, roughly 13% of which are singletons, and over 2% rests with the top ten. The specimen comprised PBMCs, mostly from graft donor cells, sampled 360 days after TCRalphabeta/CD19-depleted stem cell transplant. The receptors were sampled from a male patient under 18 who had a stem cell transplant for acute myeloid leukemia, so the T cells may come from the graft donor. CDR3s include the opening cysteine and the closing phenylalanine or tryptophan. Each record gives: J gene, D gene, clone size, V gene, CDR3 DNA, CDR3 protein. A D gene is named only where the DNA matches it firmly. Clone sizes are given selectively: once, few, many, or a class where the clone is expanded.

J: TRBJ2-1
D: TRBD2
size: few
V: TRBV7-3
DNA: TGTGCCAGCAGCTTAAGCGGGAGAGTGAATGAGCAGTTCTTC
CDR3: CASSLSGRVNEQFF

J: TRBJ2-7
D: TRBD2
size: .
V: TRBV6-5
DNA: TGTGCCAGCAGTTACCCGAGCGGGGATGATTACGAGCAGTACTTC
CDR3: CASSYPSGDDYEQYF

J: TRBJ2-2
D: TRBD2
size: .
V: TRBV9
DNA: TGTGCCAGCAGCGTAGTGCTAGCGGGAGTTCTGACCGGGGAGCTGTTTTTT
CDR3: CASSVVLAGVLTGELFF

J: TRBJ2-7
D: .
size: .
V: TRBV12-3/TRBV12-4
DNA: TGTGCCAGCAGTTGGGCCCCTGGCGAGCAGTACTTC
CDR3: CASSWAPGEQYF

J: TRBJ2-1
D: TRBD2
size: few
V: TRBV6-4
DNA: TGTGCCAGCAGTGAGGGGACTAGCGGGAGCTATGAGCAGTTCTTC
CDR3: CASSEGTSGSYEQFF

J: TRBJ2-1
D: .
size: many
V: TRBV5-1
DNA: TGCGCCAGCAGCTTGGCCGGAGCCCAGGTCAATGAGCAGTTCTTC
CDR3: CASSLAGAQVNEQFF

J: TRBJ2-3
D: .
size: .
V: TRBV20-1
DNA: TGCAGTGCCAGGAGGGTAGCGCCGATGGTAGATACGCAGTATTTT
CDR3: CSARRVAPMVDTQYF

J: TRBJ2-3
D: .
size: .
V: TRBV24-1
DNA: TGTGCCACCAGTGATTTCATCGCCGGGACAGATACGCAGTATTTT
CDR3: CATSDFIAGTDTQYF

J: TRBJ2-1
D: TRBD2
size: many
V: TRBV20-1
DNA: TGCAGTGCTCGACTAGCGGGAGGGTACAATGAGCAGTTCTTC
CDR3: CSARLAGGYNEQFF

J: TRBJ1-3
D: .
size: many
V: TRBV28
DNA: TGTGCCAGCACCCGCCCAAGAGGCTCTGGAAACACCATATATTTT
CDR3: CASTRPRGSGNTIYF

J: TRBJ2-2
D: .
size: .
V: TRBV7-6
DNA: TGTGCCAGCAGGATGCGTGACACCGGGGAGCTGTTTTTT
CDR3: CASRMRDTGELFF

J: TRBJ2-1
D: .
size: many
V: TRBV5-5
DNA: TGTGCCAGCAGAGAGACTCAACCTCCGTACAATGAGCAGTTCTTC
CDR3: CASRETQPPYNEQFF

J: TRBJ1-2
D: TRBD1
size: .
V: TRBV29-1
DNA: TGCAGCGCAGGGGACAGTTCTACCTCTTATGGCTACACCTTC
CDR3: CSAGDSSTSYGYTF

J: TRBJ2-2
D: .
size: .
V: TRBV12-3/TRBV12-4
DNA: TGTGCCAGCAGTGCTAGCGAGACAACCGGGGAGCTGTTTTTT
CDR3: CASSASETTGELFF

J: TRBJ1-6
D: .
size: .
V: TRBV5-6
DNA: TGTGCCAGCAGCTTCCGGACGGGAAGCTCCTATAATTCACCCCTCCACTTT
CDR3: CASSFRTGSSYNSPLHF

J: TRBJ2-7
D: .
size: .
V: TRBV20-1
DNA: TGCAGTGCTAGCCACTTCGAGCAGTACTTC
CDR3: CSASHFEQYF

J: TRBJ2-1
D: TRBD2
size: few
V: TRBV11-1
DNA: TGTGCCAGCAGCCCTGGGGACAGGACAACTAGCGGGAGGCTCGATGAGCAGTTCTTC
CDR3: CASSPGDRTTSGRLDEQFF

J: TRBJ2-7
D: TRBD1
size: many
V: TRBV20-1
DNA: TGCAGTGCCACCACCCGACAGGGGTCATACGAGCAGTACTTC
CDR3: CSATTRQGSYEQYF

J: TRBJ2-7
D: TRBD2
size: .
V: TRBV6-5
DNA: TGTGCCAGCAGTTCCGTCAGAGCGGGACTAGCGGGAGGCACCTACGAGCAGTACTTC
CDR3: CASSSVRAGLAGGTYEQYF

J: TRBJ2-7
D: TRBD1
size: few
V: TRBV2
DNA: TGTGCCAGCAGTGTCTATCTGGGACAGGGGGCCTACGAGCAGTACTTC
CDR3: CASSVYLGQGAYEQYF

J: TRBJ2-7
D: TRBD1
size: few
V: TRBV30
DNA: TGTGCCTGGAGTGTACGGGACAGGGGCCCTTACGAGCAGTACTTC
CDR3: CAWSVRDRGPYEQYF

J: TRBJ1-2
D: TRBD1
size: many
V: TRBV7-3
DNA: TGTGCCAGCAGCTTATACAGGGGTCCCGGCGGCTACACCTTC
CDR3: CASSLYRGPGGYTF

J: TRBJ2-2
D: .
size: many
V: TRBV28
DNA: TGTGCCAGCAGTTTACGCCGGCTAGTTTCGGTTTCCGGGGAGCTGTTTTTT
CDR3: CASSLRRLVSVSGELFF

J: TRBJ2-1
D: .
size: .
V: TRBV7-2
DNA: TGTGCCAGCAGCTTACGGGACAGGGGGCGAGGACTAGCGGGAGAACGCTACAATGAGCAGTTCTTC
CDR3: CASSLRDRGRGLAGERYNEQFF

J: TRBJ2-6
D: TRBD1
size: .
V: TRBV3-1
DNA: TGTGCCAGCAGCCAAGGGACAGGCACTGGGGCCAACGTCCTGACTTTC
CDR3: CASSQGTGTGANVLTF

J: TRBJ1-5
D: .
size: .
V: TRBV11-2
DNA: TGTGCCAGCAGCTCCCGTAGGGGAGGCAATCAGCCCCAGCATTTT
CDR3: CASSSRRGGNQPQHF

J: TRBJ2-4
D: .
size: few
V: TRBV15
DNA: TGTGCCACCAGAAGGCACGGGACCGTAGCGGCCAAAAACATTCAGTACTTC
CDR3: CATRRHGTVAAKNIQYF

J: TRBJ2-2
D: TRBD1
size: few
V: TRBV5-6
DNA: TGTGCCAGCAGCTGGGGCAGGGGGACCGGGGAGCTGTTTTTT
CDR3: CASSWGRGTGELFF

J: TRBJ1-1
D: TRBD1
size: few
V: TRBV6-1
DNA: TGTGCCAGCAGTCTTCAGGGACAGGGTATCACTGAAGCTTTCTTT
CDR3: CASSLQGQGITEAFF

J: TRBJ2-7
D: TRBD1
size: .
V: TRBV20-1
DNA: TGCAGTGCTAGAGATGGTTCCCCGGACAGGGCCTACGAGCAGTACTTC
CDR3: CSARDGSPDRAYEQYF

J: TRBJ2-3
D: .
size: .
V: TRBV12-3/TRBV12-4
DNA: TGTGCCAGCAGGCCACCTAGCGCCGCTTATACGCAGTATTTT
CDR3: CASRPPSAAYTQYF